This paragraph reports one T cell receptor beta chain. The target of this receptor is not known. No base quality values were provided; no much bigger clone lies one nucleotide off. This sample was included in a study of control samples from healthy donors and cancer patients (dated by TCRdb to about 2020). The CDR3 sequence holds 13 residues, the cysteine and phenylalanine included. Only the CDR3 portion is preserved as DNA: 39 bases, with reading frame beginning at the first base. V is shortened by 6 bases, J by 5 bases, and the region joining them spans 13 bases. Library construction relied on the immunoSEQ multiplex PCR assay. The table was pulled from immuneACCESS by TCRdb, which kept in-frame rearrangements only. Such tables lose some clones; where checked, under half of the loss comes from unresolved V genes, and the rest has no known cause. The sample table records fewer than 200,000 clones; roughly 95% of these occur just once. Over 4% of the sample is taken by the ten largest.

The rearrangement combines TRBV12-3 or TRBV12-4 with TRBJ1-1; TRBD1 is a weak D gene call, 5 bases matching. Sequences were obtained from blood. The receptor comes from a woman aged 60-75 years in good health. CDR3 protein: CASRKDWGTEAFF. The bases read TGTGCCAGCAGAAAAGACTGGGGGACTGAAGCTTTCTTT.